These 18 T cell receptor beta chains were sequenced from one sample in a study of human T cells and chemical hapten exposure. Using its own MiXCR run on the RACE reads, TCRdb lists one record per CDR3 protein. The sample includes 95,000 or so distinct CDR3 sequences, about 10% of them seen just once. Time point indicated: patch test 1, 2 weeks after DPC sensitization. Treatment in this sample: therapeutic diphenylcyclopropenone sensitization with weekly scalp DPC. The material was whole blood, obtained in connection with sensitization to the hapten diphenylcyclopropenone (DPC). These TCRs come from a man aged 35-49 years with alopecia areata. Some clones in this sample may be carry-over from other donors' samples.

Here the CDR3 DNA reads TGTGCCAGCAGTTTTGGTTGGGCGACAGGGCGCACAGATACGCAGTATTTT. Translating gives CASSFGWATGRTDTQYF. The rearrangement joins TRBV12-3 or TRBV12-4 to TRBJ2-3; 7 nucleotides align to TRBD1. Trimming cost V 3 bases and J 1 base; bases outside gene matches: 10. The CDR3 has 17 amino acids.

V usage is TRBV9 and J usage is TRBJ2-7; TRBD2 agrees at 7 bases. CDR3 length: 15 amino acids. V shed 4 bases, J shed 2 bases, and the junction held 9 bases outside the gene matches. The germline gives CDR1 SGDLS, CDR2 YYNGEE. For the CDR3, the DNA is TGTGCCAGCAGCCGAGGGACTACCTTGACCTACGAGCAGTACTTC. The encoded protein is CASSRGTTLTYEQYF. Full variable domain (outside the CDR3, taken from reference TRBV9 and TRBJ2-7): DSGVTQTPKHLITATGQRVTLRCSPRSGDLSVYWYQQSLDQGLQFLIQYYNGEERAKGNILERFSAQQFPDLHSELNLSSLELGDSALYFCASSRGTTLTYEQYFGPGTRLTVT.

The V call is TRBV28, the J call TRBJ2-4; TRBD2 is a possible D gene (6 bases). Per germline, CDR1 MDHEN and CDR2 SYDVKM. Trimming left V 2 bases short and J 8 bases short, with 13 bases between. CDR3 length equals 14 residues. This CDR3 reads CASSLLATSDIQYF. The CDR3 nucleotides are TGTGCCAGCAGTTTACTGGCGACTAGTGACATTCAGTACTTC.

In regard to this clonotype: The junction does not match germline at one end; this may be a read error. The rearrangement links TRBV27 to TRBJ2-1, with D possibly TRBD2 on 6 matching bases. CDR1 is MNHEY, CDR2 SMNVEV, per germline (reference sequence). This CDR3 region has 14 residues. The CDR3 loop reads CASSSLTRGHERFF. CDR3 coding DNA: TGTGCCAGCAGTTCCTTGACTAGGGGCCATGAGCGGTTCTTC.

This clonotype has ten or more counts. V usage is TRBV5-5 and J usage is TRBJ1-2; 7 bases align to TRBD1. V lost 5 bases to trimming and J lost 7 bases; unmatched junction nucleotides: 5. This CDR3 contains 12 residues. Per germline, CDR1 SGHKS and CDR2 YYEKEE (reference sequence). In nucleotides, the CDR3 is TGTGCCAGCAGTTCAGGGACAGCTGGCTACACCTTC. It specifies CASSSGTAGYTF.

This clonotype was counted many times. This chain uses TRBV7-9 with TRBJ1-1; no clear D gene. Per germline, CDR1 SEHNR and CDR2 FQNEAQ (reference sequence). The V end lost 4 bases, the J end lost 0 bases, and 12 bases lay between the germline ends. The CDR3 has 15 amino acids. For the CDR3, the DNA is TGTGCCAGCAGCTCTCTCCGGGTCATGAACACTGAAGCTTTCTTT. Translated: CASSSLRVMNTEAFF.

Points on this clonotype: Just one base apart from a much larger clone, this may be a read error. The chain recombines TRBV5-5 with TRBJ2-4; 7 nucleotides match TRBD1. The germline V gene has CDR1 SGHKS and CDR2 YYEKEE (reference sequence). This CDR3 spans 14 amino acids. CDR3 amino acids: CAGSLQGPKNIQYF. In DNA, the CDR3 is TGTGCCGGCAGCTTACAGGGGCCCAAAAACATTCAGTACTTC.

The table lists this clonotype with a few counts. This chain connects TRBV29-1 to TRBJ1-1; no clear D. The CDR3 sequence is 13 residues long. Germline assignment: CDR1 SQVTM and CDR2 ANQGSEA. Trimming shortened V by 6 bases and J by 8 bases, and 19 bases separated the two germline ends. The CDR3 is CSVTRELKGEAFF. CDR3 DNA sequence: TGCAGCGTCACTAGGGAGCTTAAGGGAGAAGCTTTCTTT.

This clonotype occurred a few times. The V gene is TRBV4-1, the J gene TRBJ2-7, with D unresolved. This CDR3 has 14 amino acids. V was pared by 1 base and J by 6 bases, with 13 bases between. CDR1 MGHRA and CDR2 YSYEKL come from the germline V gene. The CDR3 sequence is CASSQVIEKGEQYV. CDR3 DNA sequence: TGCGCCAGCAGCCAAGTGATCGAAAAGGGCGAGCAGTACGTC.

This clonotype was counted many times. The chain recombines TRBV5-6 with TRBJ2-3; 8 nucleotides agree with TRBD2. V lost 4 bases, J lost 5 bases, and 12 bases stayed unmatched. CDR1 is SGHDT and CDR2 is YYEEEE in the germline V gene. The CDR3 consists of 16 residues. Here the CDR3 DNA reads TGTGCCAGCAGCGGTGGGGGACTAGTGGTGCGAGATACGCAGTATTTT. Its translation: CASSGGGLVVRDTQYF.

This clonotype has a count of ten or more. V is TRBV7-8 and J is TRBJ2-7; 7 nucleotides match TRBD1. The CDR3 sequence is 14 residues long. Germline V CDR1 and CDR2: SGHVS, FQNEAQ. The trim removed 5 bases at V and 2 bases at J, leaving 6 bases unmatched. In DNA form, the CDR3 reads TGTGCCAGCAGCGACGCCGGGACAGCCTACGAGCAGTACTTC. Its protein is CASSDAGTAYEQYF.

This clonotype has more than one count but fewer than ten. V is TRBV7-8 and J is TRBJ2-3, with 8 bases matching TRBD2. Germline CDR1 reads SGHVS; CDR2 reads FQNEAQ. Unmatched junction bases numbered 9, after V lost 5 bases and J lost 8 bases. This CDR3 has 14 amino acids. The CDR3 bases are TGTGCCAGCAGCCTCACACTAGCGGAAGTTACGCAGTATTTT. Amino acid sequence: CASSLTLAEVTQYF.

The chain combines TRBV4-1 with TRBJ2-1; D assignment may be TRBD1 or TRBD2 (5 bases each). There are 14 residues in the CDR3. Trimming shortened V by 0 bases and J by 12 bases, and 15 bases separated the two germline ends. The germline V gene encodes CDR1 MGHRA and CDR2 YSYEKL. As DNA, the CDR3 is TGCGCCAGCAGCCAAGAGGCCGGGGCCCCAGGGCAGTTCTTC. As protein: CASSQEAGAPGQFF.

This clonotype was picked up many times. CDR3 DNA sequence: TGTGCCATAGGGACAGGGGTAATTCCCAATCAGCCCCAGCATTTT. Protein sequence: CAIGTGVIPNQPQHF. This rearrangement joins TRBV10-3 to TRBJ1-5; 10 nucleotides line up with TRBD1. The V and J ends lost 9 bases and 3 bases, in that order; junction bases with no gene match: 8. The CDR3 length is 15 residues. Germline lookup yields CDR1 ENHRY and CDR2 SYGVKD.

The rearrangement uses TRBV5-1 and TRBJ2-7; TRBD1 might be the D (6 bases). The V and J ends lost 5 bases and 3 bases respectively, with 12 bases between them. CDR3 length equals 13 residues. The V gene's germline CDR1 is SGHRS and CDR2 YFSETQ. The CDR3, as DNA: TGCGCCAGCAGGGCAACAGGGAACTACGAGCAGTACTTC. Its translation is CASRATGNYEQYF.

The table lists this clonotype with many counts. The CDR3 DNA is TGTGCCAGCAGCCAAGATTCGGGGACAGACCTTCCCTTTGCGGGCTACACCTTC. Encoded protein: CASSQDSGTDLPFAGYTF. The chain has TRBV3-1 and TRBJ1-2; the match to TRBD1 covers 7 bases. The junction had 18 bases not matched to a gene; V was cut back by 0 bases and J by 8 bases. The CDR3 covers 18 residues. Per the germline V gene, CDR1 is LGHDT and CDR2 is YNNKEL (reference sequence).

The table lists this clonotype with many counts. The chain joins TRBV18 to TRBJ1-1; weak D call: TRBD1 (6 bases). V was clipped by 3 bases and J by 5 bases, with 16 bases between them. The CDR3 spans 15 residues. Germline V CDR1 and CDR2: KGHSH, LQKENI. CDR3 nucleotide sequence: TGTGCCAGCTCACCGGAGGCGGGGGCGCGAACTGAAGCTTTCTTT. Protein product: CASSPEAGARTEAFF.

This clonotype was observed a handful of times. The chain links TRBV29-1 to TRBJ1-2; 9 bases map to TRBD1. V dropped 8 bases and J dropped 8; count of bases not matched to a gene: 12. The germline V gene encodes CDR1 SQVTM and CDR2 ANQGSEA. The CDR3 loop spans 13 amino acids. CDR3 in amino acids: CSTGTGSLIGYTF. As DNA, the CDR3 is TGCAGCACCGGGACAGGGTCCTTGATCGGCTACACCTTC.